This T cell receptor beta chain came from a study of CD8 T cells in ankylosing spondylitis (dated by TCRdb to about 2017). Describing the broader study: To find TCR variants linked to disease, the study profiled T cell receptor beta repertoires in ankylosing spondylitis patients and healthy donors. The full study cohort was made up of about two dozen ankylosing spondylitis patients and fewer than 120 healthy donors. Samples of peripheral blood were taken, and for ankylosing spondylitis patients, synovial fluid was collected as well. What the study reported, not specific to this receptor: The disease-linked clones had a CD8+ phenotype and were found at relatively low frequencies in peripheral blood. Some motif variants were previously reported in synovial fluid and blood of reactive arthritis patients, suggesting common disease-initiation mechanisms. A TCR beta motif of eight highly homologous amino acid variants appeared characteristic of blood from ankylosing spondylitis patients. According to the report, matched synovial fluid samples from ankylosing spondylitis patients were significantly enriched for the disease-linked clones.

The V end loses 3 bases and the J end loses 5 bases, and a stretch of 9 bases separates them. The CDR3 runs 13 residues from the cysteine to the phenylalanine. The retained sequence is limited to the CDR3, 39 bases, with the frame set at the first base. CDR1 and CDR2, per the germline V gene, are SGHRS and YFSETQ. This clonotype was seen ten or more times. The specificity of this receptor is unknown. One base away there is no much larger clone; base qualities are not given. These reads were obtained on an Illumina HiSeq 2500. Quantitative 5'-RACE with molecular barcodes was the method used to prepare the TCR beta libraries. Regarding the original processing steps: A new computational method, built on a probabilistic model of VDJ rearrangement, was used to identify disease-linked TCR variants. TCRdb trimmed public reads at Q25 via fastp, called clones via MiXCR and kept in-frame beta chains. Each entry merges the rows of one CDR3 protein and shows their most common DNA and genes. TCRdb, rather than the study authors, made the V and J calls. This sample has 150,000 or so distinct CDR3 sequences in its table, and roughly 31% of those were observed once. About 6% of the sample is held by the ten biggest clonotypes.

For each ankylosing spondylitis patient, the synovial fluid sample was matched to a blood sample from that same patient. The rearranged segments are TRBV5-1 and TRBJ2-1; the D gene lacks a confident call. This receptor was identified in a male donor with ankylosing spondylitis. The sample taken for sequencing was synovial fluid, either unsorted or a sorted T cell fraction (not recorded which). For the CDR3, the sequence is CASSSIIDNEQFF. The DNA sequence reads TGCGCCAGCAGCTCGATTATCGACAATGAGCAGTTCTTC.